This T cell receptor (beta chain) was documented in a study of cytomegalovirus exposure and HLA in healthy donors. Healthy bone marrow donors formed the donor group. Comment on this clone: Its antigen is still unknown.

PCR involved 60 Vbeta and 13 Jbeta primers. Sequencing used immunoSEQ multiplex PCR; TCRdb keeps in-frame clones, though not all of them. Of around 140,000 clones listed, about 71% were seen once; the top ten hold under 2.5%. Study results and caveats: Listed as cytomegalovirus-associated were 150 or so TCR beta chains.

Deletions cut 0 bases from V and 4 bases from J, with 12 bases between. Germline V gene lookup returns CDR1 LNHNV and CDR2 YYDKDF (reference sequence). The CDR3 extends over 16 amino acids. The source of this sequence is a woman aged 55-69 years in good health and CMV-seropositive. The chain carries TRBV15 and TRBJ2-2; tentative D call: TRBD1 (6 bases). The sample comprised PBMCs. CDR3: CATSREMDRRTGELFF. CDR3 coding DNA: TGTGCCACCAGCAGAGAGATGGACAGACGCACCGGGGAGCTGTTTTTT.